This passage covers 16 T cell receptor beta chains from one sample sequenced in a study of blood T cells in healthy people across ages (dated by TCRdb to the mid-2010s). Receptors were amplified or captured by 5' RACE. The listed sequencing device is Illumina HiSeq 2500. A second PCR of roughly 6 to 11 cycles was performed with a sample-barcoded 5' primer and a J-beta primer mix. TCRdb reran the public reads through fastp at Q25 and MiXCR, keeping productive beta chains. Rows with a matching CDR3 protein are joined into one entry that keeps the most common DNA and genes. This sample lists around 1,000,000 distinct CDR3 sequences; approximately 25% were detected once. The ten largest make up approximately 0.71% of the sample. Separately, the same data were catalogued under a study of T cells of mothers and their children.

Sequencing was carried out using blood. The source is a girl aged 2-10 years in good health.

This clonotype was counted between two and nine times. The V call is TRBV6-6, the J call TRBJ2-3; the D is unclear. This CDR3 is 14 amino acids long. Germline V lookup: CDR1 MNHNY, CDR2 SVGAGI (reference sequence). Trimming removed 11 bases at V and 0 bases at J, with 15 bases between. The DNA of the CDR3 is TGTGCCGGCTCTGGGCTGTTAAGCACAGATACGCAGTATTTT. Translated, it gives CAGSGLLSTDTQYF.

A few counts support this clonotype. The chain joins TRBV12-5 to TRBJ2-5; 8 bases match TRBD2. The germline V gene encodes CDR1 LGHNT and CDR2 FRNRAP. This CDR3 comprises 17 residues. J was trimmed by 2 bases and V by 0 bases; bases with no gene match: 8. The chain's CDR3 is CASGLVDKTSAQETQYF. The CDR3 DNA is TGTGCTAGTGGTTTGGTAGATAAGACTAGCGCGCAAGAGACCCAGTACTTC.

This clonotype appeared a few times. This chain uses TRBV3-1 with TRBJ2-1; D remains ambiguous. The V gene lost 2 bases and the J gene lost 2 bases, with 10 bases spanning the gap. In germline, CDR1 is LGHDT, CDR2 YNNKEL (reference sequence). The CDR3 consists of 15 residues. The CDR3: CASSQFPGTYNEQFF. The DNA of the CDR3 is TGTGCCAGCAGCCAATTCCCGGGTACCTACAATGAGCAGTTCTTC.

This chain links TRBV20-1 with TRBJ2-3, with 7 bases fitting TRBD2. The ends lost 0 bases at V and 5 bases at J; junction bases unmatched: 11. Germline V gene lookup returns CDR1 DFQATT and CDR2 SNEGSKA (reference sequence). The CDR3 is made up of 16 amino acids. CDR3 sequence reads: CSARDRLAREGDTQYF. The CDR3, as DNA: TGCAGTGCTAGAGATCGTTTGGCCAGGGAGGGAGATACGCAGTATTTT.

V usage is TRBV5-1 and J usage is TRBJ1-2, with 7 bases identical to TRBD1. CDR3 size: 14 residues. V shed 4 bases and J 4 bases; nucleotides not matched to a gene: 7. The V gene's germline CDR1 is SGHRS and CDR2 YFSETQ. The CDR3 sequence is CASSPDREVYGYTF. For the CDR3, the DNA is TGCGCCAGCAGCCCCGACAGGGAGGTCTATGGCTACACCTTC.

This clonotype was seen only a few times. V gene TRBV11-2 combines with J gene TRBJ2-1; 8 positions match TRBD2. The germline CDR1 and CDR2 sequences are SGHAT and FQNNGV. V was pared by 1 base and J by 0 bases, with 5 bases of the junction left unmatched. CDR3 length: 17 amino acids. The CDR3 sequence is CASSLGILAGSYNEQFF. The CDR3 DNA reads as TGTGCCAGCAGCTTAGGGATCCTAGCGGGCTCCTACAATGAGCAGTTCTTC.

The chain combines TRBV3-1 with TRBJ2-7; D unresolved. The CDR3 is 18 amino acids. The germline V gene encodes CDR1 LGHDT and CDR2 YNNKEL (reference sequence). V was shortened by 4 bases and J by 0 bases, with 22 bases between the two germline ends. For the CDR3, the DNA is TGTGCCAGCAGCCGCAAGTTCCTAGGGTTAAGGAGCTCCTACGAGCAGTACTTC. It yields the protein CASSRKFLGLRSSYEQYF.

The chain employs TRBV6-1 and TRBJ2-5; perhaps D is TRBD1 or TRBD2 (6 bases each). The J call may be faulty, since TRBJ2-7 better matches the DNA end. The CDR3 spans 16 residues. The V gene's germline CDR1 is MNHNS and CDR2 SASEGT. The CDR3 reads CASSVPQGWGAYEQYF. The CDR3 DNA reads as TGTGCCAGCAGCGTCCCCCAGGGATGGGGGGCTTACGAGCAGTACTTC.

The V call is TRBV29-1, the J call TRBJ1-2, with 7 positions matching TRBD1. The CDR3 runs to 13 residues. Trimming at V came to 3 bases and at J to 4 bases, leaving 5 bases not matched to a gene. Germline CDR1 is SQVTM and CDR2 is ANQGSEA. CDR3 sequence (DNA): TGCAGCGTTGAGAGGGACAGCTCCTATGGCTACACCTTC. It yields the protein CSVERDSSYGYTF.

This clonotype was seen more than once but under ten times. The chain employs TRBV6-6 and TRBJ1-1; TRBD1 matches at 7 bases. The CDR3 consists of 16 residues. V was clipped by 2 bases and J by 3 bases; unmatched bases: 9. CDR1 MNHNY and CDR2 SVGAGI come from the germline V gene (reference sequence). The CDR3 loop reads CASSYLPLTGYTEAFF. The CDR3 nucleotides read TGTGCCAGCAGTTACCTCCCCTTGACAGGGTACACTGAAGCTTTCTTT.

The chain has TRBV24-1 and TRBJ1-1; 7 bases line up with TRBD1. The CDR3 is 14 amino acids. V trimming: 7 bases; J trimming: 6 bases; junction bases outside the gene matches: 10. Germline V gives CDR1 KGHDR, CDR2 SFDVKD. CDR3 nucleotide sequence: TGTGCCACCAGGTCAGACAGGGATGTCGCTGAAGCTTTCTTT. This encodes CATRSDRDVAEAFF.

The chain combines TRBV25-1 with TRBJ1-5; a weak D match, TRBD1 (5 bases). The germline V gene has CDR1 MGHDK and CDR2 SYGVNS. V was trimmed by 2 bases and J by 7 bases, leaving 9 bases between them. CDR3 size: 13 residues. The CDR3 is CASSEGGEQPQHF. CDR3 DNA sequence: TGTGCCAGCAGTGAAGGAGGGGAGCAGCCCCAGCATTTT.

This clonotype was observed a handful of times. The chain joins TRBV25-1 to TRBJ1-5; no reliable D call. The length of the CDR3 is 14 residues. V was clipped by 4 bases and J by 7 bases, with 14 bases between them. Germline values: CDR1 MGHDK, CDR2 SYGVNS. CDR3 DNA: TGTGCCAGCAGTGGCGTCGACGTAGGGCAGCCCCAGCATTTT. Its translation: CASSGVDVGQPQHF.

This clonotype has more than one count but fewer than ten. CDR3 sequence reads: CSAPPAGGPRGTDTQYF. CDR3 nucleotides: TGCAGTGCTCCACCAGCGGGAGGGCCGCGGGGGACAGATACGCAGTATTTT. The chain links TRBV20-1 to TRBJ2-3, with 10 bases lining up with TRBD2. Germline V gene data show CDR1 as DFQATT and CDR2 as SNEGSKA (reference sequence). V was pared by 5 bases and J by 3 bases, with 14 bases of the junction left unmatched. The CDR3 length is 17 residues.

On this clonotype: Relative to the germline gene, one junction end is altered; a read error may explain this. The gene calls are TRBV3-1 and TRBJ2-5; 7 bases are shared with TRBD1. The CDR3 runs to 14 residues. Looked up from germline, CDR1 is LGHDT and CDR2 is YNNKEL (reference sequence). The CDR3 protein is CASSEDRERETQYF. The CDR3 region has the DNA TGTGCCAGCAGCGAAGACAGGGAACGGGAGACCCAGTACTTC.

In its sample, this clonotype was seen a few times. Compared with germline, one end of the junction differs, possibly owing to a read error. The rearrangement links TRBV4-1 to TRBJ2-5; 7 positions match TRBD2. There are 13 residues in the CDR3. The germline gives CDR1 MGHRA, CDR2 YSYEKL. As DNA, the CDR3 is TGCGCCAGCAGCCAAGATTATCAAGCGGGGCCGCTCTTC. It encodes CASSQDYQAGPLF.